Given below is one T cell receptor beta chain in context. Its antigen is not yet known. Per-base qualities were not stored, and no clone one base away is much larger. CDR1 and CDR2 were assigned from the germline V gene as SNHLY and FYNNEI. Trimming at the junction amounts to 8 bases on V and 7 bases on J, and the germline ends lie 23 bases apart. The CDR3 numbers 16 residues from cysteine through phenylalanine. The entry retains the CDR3 DNA only, 48 bases that are in frame from base 1. The cohort consisted of fewer than 700 healthy bone marrow donors. At the time of sampling, every cohort member was nominally healthy, though immune exposures that went unrecorded were likely present. The donor tested CMV seronegative, placing the donor among the 350 to 400 seronegative members of the cohort. Every donor gave a peripheral blood sample, and the peripheral blood mononuclear cells from that sample were used for TCR beta sequencing. Genomic DNA extraction from the blood cell samples was performed with the Qiagen DNeasy Blood Extraction Kit.

These data belong to a study of cytomegalovirus exposure and HLA in healthy donors (dated by TCRdb to about 2017). Regarding the research as a whole: An earlier analysis of some 620 of the donors reported about 260 Gb of sequence data and 95 million to 130 million unique TCR beta sequences obtained from around 190 million T cells. An early release that covered about 600 HLA-typed donors contained approximately 320 gigabases of sequencing data and 75 million to 100 million unique TCR sequences. Of the approximately 400 genotyped donors, over 70% fell in the genetic ancestry cluster associated with self-reported Caucasian donors. The aim of the study was to test whether cataloging public T cell receptors could identify signatures of past pathogen exposure. The study used immunosequencing to profile the T cell repertoires of approximately 650 subjects and linked those repertoires to cytomegalovirus serostatus. A separate validation cohort of roughly 120 different subjects was used in addition to the approximately 670-subject first cohort. High-throughput TCR immunosequencing, statistical association of individual TCRs with disease status, and machine learning were combined to predict cytomegalovirus infection status. A later analysis re-analyzed previously published TCR beta repertoires from about 600 donors and added high-resolution HLA genotyping to study TCR occurrence patterns. Rather than drawing on any new phenotypic data, the later analysis identified candidate immune exposures from TCR beta sequences and the way those sequences occurred across donors. An earlier analysis of 500 to 650 of the donors applied high-throughput TCR beta sequencing to assess whether each TCR beta V gene segment acted as functional or pseudogenic. Donor age, sex, ethnicity and CMV serostatus were compiled together with the repertoire data. In a later genetic analysis, genome-wide SNP genotypes for about 65% of the roughly 700 donors were used, and that subset was treated as a discovery cohort. Every repertoire in the discovery cohort had been generated on one and the same sequencing platform. HLA typing included class I and class II loci at four-digit resolution. Typing coverage varied by locus: about 629-640 donors for A, B, C, DRB1 and DQB1; more than 500 for DQA1; nearly 610 for DPA1; roughly 450 for DPB1. Several DR-DQ haplotypes were handled as single units for association and clustering because linkage in the cohort was strong. Among about 410 genotyped donors of the cohort, an average of around 250,000 unique TCR beta nucleotide sequences was sequenced per donor, of which 15% to 20% were non-productive. What the work shows at the level of the full study, not this receptor alone: Strong co-occurrence of HLA alleles, especially DR and DQ, made assigning TCR associations to individual alleles difficult. A later analysis reported that several top co-occurrence clusters appeared linked to parvovirus B19, influenza, CMV and Epstein-Barr virus. In a later analysis, the rate of TCR association differed among HLA loci, with DRB1 alleles having the most associated TCRs and HLA-C alleles having the fewest. In a later analysis, HLA-associated TCR beta chains were found to be more clonally expanded and to have lower generation probabilities than equally common non-associated chains. A cluster of highly shared sequence variants was judged likely to represent a technical artifact of the sequencing pipeline. Broadly in line with IMGT annotations, most TCR beta V segments showed up in productive rearrangements about 87% or about 30% of the time in an earlier analysis of several hundred of the donors. Most CMV-associated TCR beta chains appeared to be HLA-restricted in a later analysis, and the HLA associations seemed to be driven largely by CMV exposure. Because HLA typing was missing for some donors at each locus, association tests included only the typed subset. The study listed around 160 TCR beta chains as associated with cytomegalovirus. Because the 87-base-pair reads could not distinguish some IMGT-functional V segments, including TRBV6-2 and TRBV6-3, those segments were excluded. A further reported finding was that TCR beta sequences accurately predicted the HLA-A and HLA-B alleles for most subjects in the first cohort. Only TCR beta chains were sequenced in this cohort, and the absence of alpha or paired-chain data limited detectable features. According to a later genetic analysis, donors in an Asian-associated ancestry cluster had fewer N-insertions in productive TCRs than the approximately 670-donor mean. Most TCR sequences were seen in very few donors, while some public TCRs were found in many individuals. A few of the identified cytomegalovirus-associated TCR beta chains were confirmed in vitro to be specific for cytomegalovirus antigens. Because counts were too low, seventeen rarely observed V segments, including chromosome 9 orphons, were excluded from the earlier analysis of roughly 580 of the donors. Immune exposure information for the cohort was limited to CMV serostatus. In a later genetic analysis, a missense DCLRE1C variant was associated with V-gene and J-gene trimming of TCR beta chains, and the association was replicated in an independent cohort. Linkage disequilibrium might explain the correlated functional status among segregating V segments, but an unknown experimental factor could not be excluded. Sequencing depth was assumed to be roughly uniform across donors in the presence/absence analyses, though that assumption may not hold. The authors suggested that the approach could potentially be generalized to other disease states and immunological phenotypes. The classifier was reported to diagnose cytomegalovirus status with high specificity and sensitivity in both the original cohort and the validation cohort. Specific HLA alleles were associated with 15,000 to 20,000 TCR beta sequences at a false discovery rate of 0.05 in a later analysis.

Libraries were prepared through the immunoSEQ multiplex PCR assay. A mixture of 60 forward primers for TCR Vbeta segments and 13 reverse primers for TCR Jbeta segments was used in the multiplex PCR. The CDR3 region of rearranged TCR beta genes was amplified from genomic DNA by a multiplex PCR assay. On the Illumina HiSeq System, the amplified TCR beta libraries were sequenced as 87-base-pair reads. The source study handled its data this way. In a later analysis, some 80 million unique TCR beta chains were counted across the 650 to 750 repertoires, and around 11 million of these chains were shared by at least two donors. Raw reads were error-corrected and collapsed into unique sequences with a nearest-neighbor algorithm that merged closely related sequences to remove PCR and sequencing errors. Alignment of CDR3 sequences to IMGT reference sequences was used to assign V, D and J gene segments. For a sequence to be retained, a match of at least six nucleotides was required to both a V gene segment and a J gene segment. A rearrangement counted as productive if the CDR3 had no stop codons and remained in frame with V and J, and every other rearrangement counted as non-productive. Following IMGT convention, CDR3 was defined as the stretch from the second conserved V-encoded cysteine to the conserved J-encoded phenylalanine. Sequences without an unambiguous match to a single V gene segment were excluded from the earlier analysis of approximately 600 of the donors. An earlier analysis of fewer than 750 of the donors classified V segments as functional when productive rearrangements were above 56.7% and as segregating when the standard deviation between donors was above 5%. A statistical classification framework was built to diagnose cytomegalovirus status from the catalog of TCR beta chain sequences. A later analysis assigned V and J genes by comparing TCR nucleotide sequences with IMGT/GENE-DB human TR gene sequences. In a later analysis, CDR3 sequences and most-parsimonious VDJ recombination scenarios were assigned using the TCRdist pipeline. In a later analysis, each TCR beta chain was defined by its CDR3 amino acid sequence together with its V-gene family, and reads without a unique V-gene family were excluded. A later analysis removed 550 to 650 highly shared, low-generation-probability nucleotide sequences to deal with suspected cross-contamination and a sequencing artifact. For each public chain, a later analysis derived a clonal expansion index from normalized ranks of inferred template counts within each repertoire. In a later analysis, generation probabilities were computed using a VDJ recombination model fitted to out-of-frame rearrangements, and the results were checked against IGoR. In a later analysis, hypergeometric tests were used to score TCR-TCR, TCR-HLA and TCR-CMV co-occurrence, with a repertoire-size bias correction applied to TCR pairs. To estimate false discovery rates, a later analysis permuted the HLA or CMV assignments 20 times. A later analysis grouped co-occurring TCRs with DBSCAN, adding TCRdist sequence similarity when clustering within HLA-allele-positive subsets. For co-occurrence clustering, repertoires with fewer than 30,000 or more than 120,000 public chains were excluded, along with about five repertoires with anomalous nucleotide sharing. Drawn from immuneACCESS, this table holds only the in-frame rearrangements with V and J called that TCRdb kept. Clones are partly lost; checked studies trace under half to an unresolved V gene and leave the rest unexplained. That table gives V, J and clone size, and the DNA gave D and trimming. Across this sample there are roughly 110,000 clones, with 55% to 85% seen only once. The top ten hold about 8% of the sample.

The receptor's source is a man aged 25 to 45 in good health and CMV-seronegative. The sequencing sample was made of PBMCs. The chain links TRBV2 with TRBJ1-4; tentative D gene TRBD1, with 6 bases matching. The CDR3 in this case is CASHTTVGRGAEKLFF. The bases are TGTGCCAGCCATACCACCGTGGGCAGGGGCGCTGAAAAACTGTTTTTT.